The 6 T cell receptor beta chains listed next were all sequenced from one sample in a study of post-analysis software for immune sequencing data. Study results and limitations: Controls showed lower frequencies than patients for roughly 5 TRBV segments, and TRBV5-6, TRBV5-1 and TRBV20-1 were among these.

Unique molecular identifiers featured in each of the TCR beta cDNA libraries. TCRdb recomputed calls from the PCR reads with MiXCR, one row per CDR3 protein. This table holds about 540,000 distinct CDR3 sequences, approximately 34% found once. Antigens of these TCRs are unknown. Sequencing was carried out using blood. These receptors were obtained from a girl under 18 with multiple sclerosis.

This clonotype was observed at least ten times. The chain has TRBV4-2 and TRBJ2-7; possible D gene TRBD2, 6 bases. The length of the CDR3 is 13 residues. Germline CDR1 LGHNA, CDR2 YNFKEQ. The ends were cut back, 0 bases at V and 3 bases at J, with 6 bases in the middle. The CDR3, as DNA: TGTGCCAGCAGCCAAGAGGGGGGCTACGAGCAGTACTTC. This translates into CASSQEGGYEQYF.

The chain is built from TRBV20-1 and TRBJ2-3; D call uncertain. CDR1 DFQATT and CDR2 SNEGSKA come from the germline V gene (reference sequence). Trimming took off 5 bases at V and 8 bases at J, with 17 bases between the two ends. CDR3 size: 13 residues. CDR3 nucleotide sequence: TGCAGTGCTTTGTCAGGTCCCGGTGGTACGCAGTATTTT. Translation gives CSALSGPGGTQYF.

The V and J genes are TRBV5-5 and TRBJ2-7, with 7 bases lining up with TRBD1. There are 15 residues in the CDR3. Germline CDR1 reads SGHKS; CDR2 reads YYEKEE (reference sequence). After removal of 4 bases from V and 1 base from J, the junction contained 8 bases not matched to a gene. CDR3 residues: CASSTGQRPSYEQYF. CDR3 coding DNA: TGTGCCAGCAGCACGGGACAGCGACCATCCTACGAGCAGTACTTC.

This clonotype has just a few counts. This rearrangement joins TRBV7-9 to TRBJ1-6; D might be TRBD1 (5 bases). Germline V gene data show CDR1 as SEHNR and CDR2 as FQNEAQ (reference sequence). This CDR3 has 15 residues. Trimming removed 4 bases at V and 3 bases at J, with 10 bases between. CDR3 nucleotide sequence: TGTGCCAGCAGCTCCAGCGGGGGCTATAATTCACCCCTCCACTTT. Residues: CASSSSGGYNSPLHF.

The chain has TRBV6-1 and TRBJ2-2, with D perhaps being TRBD1 or TRBD2 (5 bases each). The CDR3 has 14 residues. Germline lookup yields CDR1 MNHNS and CDR2 SASEGT. V lost 11 bases, J lost 3 bases, and 16 bases lay in between. In DNA form, the CDR3 reads TGTGCCGGGGCACTGGGACCCTACACCGGGGAGCTGTTTTTT. Translating gives CAGALGPYTGELFF.

The chain has TRBV20-1 and TRBJ2-7, with a possible D match to TRBD1 (6 bases). CDR1 and CDR2 (germline): DFQATT, SNEGSKA (reference sequence). The CDR3 is 14 residues long. V dropped 3 bases and J dropped 2 bases, with 14 bases sitting between them. The CDR3 nucleotides read TGCAGTGCTAGTGGACAGCTCCTCACCTACGAGCAGTACTTC. Its translation: CSASGQLLTYEQYF.